These T cell receptor beta chains were read from a single sample in a study of regulatory T cells in long-lasting Graves disease. Each CDR3 protein gets one entry after TCRdb re-called the multiplex PCR reads with MiXCR. The profile covers 500,000 or so distinct CDR3 sequences, with around 13% appearing a single time and more than 15% taken by the ten largest. In addition, the sample was reused for a study of T cells in Graves' hyperthyroidism and ophthalmopathy.

The material sequenced was peripheral blood mononuclear cells (PBMCs), taken at new diagnosis, from a patient treated with antithyroid drugs. These receptor sequences come from a woman aged 45-60 years with Graves disease. Both conserved end residues are part of each CDR3. Each record gives: V gene, clone size, D gene, J gene, CDR3 protein, CDR3 DNA. The D gene is left open where the match is weak. Where a row states a size, it is once, few, many or the class of an expanded clone; other rows omit it.

>TRBV28|many|NA|TRBJ1-2
CAIEQPTARIYGYTF
TGTGCCATCGAGCAGCCTACGGCCAGAATCTATGGCTACACCTTC
>TRBV28|many|TRBD1|TRBJ1-2
CASSPDRPLSIYGYTF
TGTGCCAGCAGTCCGGACAGGCCCCTCTCCATCTATGGCTACACCTTC
>TRBV11-2|NA|TRBD1|TRBJ1-2
CASRGAGGSYGYTF
TGTGCCAGCAGAGGGGCAGGGGGGAGCTATGGCTACACCTTC
>TRBV9|NA|TRBD1|TRBJ2-3
CASSVAPQGARADTQYF
TGTGCCAGCAGCGTAGCCCCACAGGGGGCGAGGGCAGATACGCAGTATTTT
>TRBV24-1|many|NA|TRBJ2-1
CATSDSALYRDNEQFF
TGTGCCACCAGTGATTCGGCGTTGTACAGGGACAATGAGCAGTTCTTC
>TRBV9|NA|TRBD2|TRBJ2-2
CASSVVGSGITGELFF
TGTGCCAGCAGCGTAGTCGGTAGCGGGATAACCGGGGAGCTGTTTTTT
>TRBV2|many|NA|TRBJ2-7
CASSEVRPKIPRGNSYEQYF
TGTGCCAGCAGTGAAGTGCGCCCCAAGATCCCCCGCGGCAACTCCTACGAGCAGTACTTC
>TRBV11-2|NA|TRBD2|TRBJ2-1
CASSPGGGGRGNEQFF
TGTGCCAGCAGCCCGGGGGGGGGCGGGAGAGGGAATGAGCAGTTCTTC
>TRBV5-1|many|TRBD1|TRBJ2-7
CASSLNTGGSYEQYF
TGCGCCAGCAGCCTCAACACAGGGGGCTCCTACGAGCAGTACTTC
>TRBV6-1|few|TRBD2|TRBJ2-2
CATWGGEAGELFF
TGTGCCACCTGGGGGGGTGAAGCCGGGGAGCTGTTTTTT
>TRBV6-1|many|TRBD1|TRBJ2-2
CASTTGGGELFF
TGTGCCAGCACCACAGGGGGTGGGGAGCTGTTTTTT
>TRBV7-2|many|TRBD2|TRBJ2-1
CASSHPTRTSGRGDSYNEQFF
TGTGCCAGCAGTCATCCGACCCGGACTAGCGGGAGGGGGGACTCCTACAATGAGCAGTTCTTC
>TRBV7-6|few|TRBD1|TRBJ2-7
CASSLVGTGLHEQYF
TGTGCCAGCAGCTTGGTCGGGACAGGGCTCCACGAGCAGTACTTC
>TRBV20-1|NA|TRBD2|TRBJ2-3
CSARGLGLAGEGTDTQYF
TGCAGTGCTAGAGGCCTGGGACTAGCGGGAGAGGGAACAGATACGCAGTATTTT
>TRBV20-1|NA|TRBD2|TRBJ2-1
CSASTSGSYNEQFF
TGCAGTGCTTCGACTAGCGGGAGTTACAATGAGCAGTTCTTC
>TRBV28|few|TRBD1|TRBJ1-4
CASSFEGQGNEKLFF
TGTGCCAGCAGTTTTGAGGGACAGGGTAATGAAAAACTGTTTTTT
>TRBV28|many|NA|TRBJ2-7
CASSPSGTYEQYF
TGTGCCAGCAGCCCTTCCGGAACCTACGAGCAGTACTTC
>TRBV7-2|many|TRBD1|TRBJ1-4
CASSLTAGTGGGKLFF
TGTGCCAGCAGCTTAACCGCCGGGACAGGGGGCGGAAAACTGTTTTTT
>TRBV20-1|NA|NA|TRBJ2-3
CSARIRRTDTQYF
TGCAGTGCTAGAATTAGGAGAACAGATACGCAGTATTTT
>TRBV28|many|NA|TRBJ1-4
CASSLGANEKLFF
TGTGCCAGCAGTCTGGGGGCTAATGAAAAACTGTTTTTT
>TRBV6-5|many|NA|TRBJ1-5
CASSYYSNQPQHF
TGTGCCAGCAGTTACTATAGCAATCAGCCCCAGCATTTT
>TRBV10-3|many|TRBD2|TRBJ2-3
CASAGREILSTDTQYF
TGTGCCTCCGCTGGGCGGGAGATATTAAGCACAGATACGCAGTATTTT
>TRBV7-3|many|NA|TRBJ2-5
CASSLTGVQETQYF
TGTGCCAGCAGCTTAACGGGTGTCCAAGAGACCCAGTACTTC
>TRBV5-1|few|TRBD2|TRBJ2-7
CASSSGTTDEQYF
TGCGCCAGCAGCAGCGGGACTACCGACGAGCAGTACTTC
>TRBV7-9|NA|NA|TRBJ2-2
CASRATVNTGELFF
TGTGCCAGCAGAGCAACAGTGAACACCGGGGAGCTGTTTTTT
>TRBV5-1|few|TRBD1|TRBJ1-5
CASSSGQGDNQPQHF
TGCGCCAGCAGCTCCGGACAGGGCGACAATCAGCCCCAGCATTTT
>TRBV27|NA|NA|TRBJ1-4
CASSLGGGAISEKLFF
TGTGCCAGCAGCCTCGGGGGGGGGGCGATCTCTGAAAAACTGTTTTTT
>TRBV10-3|few|NA|TRBJ1-1
CAIRGDTLNTEAFF
TGTGCCATCAGGGGGGACACCCTGAACACTGAAGCTTTCTTT
>TRBV7-2|many|NA|TRBJ1-1
CASSLFSSNTEAFF
TGTGCCAGCAGCTTATTTTCGTCCAACACTGAAGCTTTCTTT
>TRBV3-1|NA|TRBD1|TRBJ1-4
CASSQEGQKNEKLFF
TGTGCCAGCAGCCAAGAGGGACAGAAGAATGAAAAACTGTTTTTT
>TRBV28|NA|NA|TRBJ2-3
CASIVQGADTQYF
TGTGCCAGCATCGTTCAGGGCGCAGATACGCAGTATTTT
>TRBV5-1|NA|NA|TRBJ2-3
CASSLVQISTDTQYF
TGCGCCAGCAGCTTGGTTCAGATTAGCACAGATACGCAGTATTTT
>TRBV20-1|many|NA|TRBJ2-7
CSATWHRTTYEQYF
TGCAGTGCTACATGGCACAGGACAACCTACGAGCAGTACTTC
>TRBV4-1|NA|TRBD2|TRBJ2-1
CASSQGAWTSPYNEQFF
TGCGCCAGCAGCCAAGGAGCGTGGACTAGCCCCTACAATGAGCAGTTCTTC
>TRBV28|many|NA|TRBJ2-4
CASSSPRVGVKNIQYF
TGTGCCAGCAGTTCACCGAGGGTGGGAGTCAAAAACATTCAGTACTTC
>TRBV10-3|many|TRBD1|TRBJ1-1
CAISAEKGAGTEAFF
TGTGCCATCAGTGCCGAAAAGGGGGCGGGCACTGAAGCTTTCTTT
>TRBV6-5|many|NA|TRBJ2-7
CASSYSTRFSEYGQYF
TGTGCCAGCAGTTACTCGACCAGGTTCTCAGAGTACGGGCAGTACTTC
>TRBV6-4|NA|NA|TRBJ1-2
CASIGSGFGGYTF
TGTGCCAGCATAGGAAGTGGTTTCGGGGGCTACACCTTC
>TRBV6-1|NA|NA|TRBJ1-2
CATGGRNNYGYTF
TGTGCCACTGGGGGGCGAAATAACTATGGCTACACCTTC
>TRBV6-5|many|TRBD2|TRBJ2-1
CASSYVVAGVIRHSPANEQFF
TGTGCCAGCAGTTACGTAGTAGCGGGAGTAATAAGACACTCTCCCGCGAATGAGCAGTTCTTC
>TRBV29-1|NA|NA|TRBJ2-4
CSVEDQLLGGKNIQYF
TGCAGCGTTGAAGACCAGCTTCTCGGTGGCAAAAACATTCAGTACTTC
>TRBV7-9|NA|TRBD2|TRBJ2-7
CASLTSGSSGEQYF
TGTGCCAGCTTGACTAGCGGGAGTTCGGGGGAGCAGTACTTC
>TRBV28|few|NA|TRBJ2-1
CASRPQGWNEQFF
TGTGCCAGCAGACCACAGGGATGGAATGAGCAGTTCTTC
>TRBV28|many|NA|TRBJ2-2
CASRGPNTGELFF
TGTGCCAGCAGAGGTCCGAACACCGGGGAGCTGTTTTTT
>TRBV19|NA|NA|TRBJ2-2
CASSIRAGELFF
TGTGCCAGTAGTATCAGGGCTGGGGAGCTGTTTTTT
>TRBV6-1|many|TRBD2|TRBJ2-1
CASTRISGRFPYNEQFF
TGTGCCAGCACTCGAATAAGCGGGAGGTTCCCCTACAATGAGCAGTTCTTC
>TRBV28|many|TRBD2|TRBJ2-2
CASRQGLAGGPVTGELFF
TGTGCCAGCAGGCAGGGACTAGCGGGAGGGCCGGTGACCGGGGAGCTGTTTTTT
>TRBV30|many|NA|TRBJ2-7
CAWSEPGPYEQYF
TGTGCCTGGAGTGAACCGGGCCCCTACGAGCAGTACTTC
>TRBV28|few|NA|TRBJ2-1
CASSLGQEQFF
TGTGCCAGCAGTTTAGGACAAGAGCAGTTCTTC